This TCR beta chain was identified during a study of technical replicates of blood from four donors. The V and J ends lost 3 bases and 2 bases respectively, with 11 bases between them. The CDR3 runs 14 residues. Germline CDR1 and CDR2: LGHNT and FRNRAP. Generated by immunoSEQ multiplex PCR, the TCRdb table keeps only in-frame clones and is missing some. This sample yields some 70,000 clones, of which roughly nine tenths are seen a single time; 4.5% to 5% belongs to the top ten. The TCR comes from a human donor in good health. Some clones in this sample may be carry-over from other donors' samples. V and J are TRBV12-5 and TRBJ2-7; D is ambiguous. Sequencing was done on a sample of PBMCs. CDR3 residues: CASGFSLGPYEQYF. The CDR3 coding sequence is TGTGCTAGTGGTTTCTCCCTGGGCCCCTACGAGCAGTACTTC.